This T cell receptor (beta chain) came from a study of OX40 agonist ivuxolimab in advanced cancers. With regard to the full study: Ivuxolimab was an agonistic, fully human IgG2 monoclonal antibody directed against OX40 (CD134), a costimulatory receptor. The paper reports the monotherapy dose-escalation portion (N ≈ 50 patients) of the phase I ivuxolimab trial. Partial responses were achieved by three dose-escalation patients, of whom one had hepatocellular carcinoma and two had cutaneous melanoma. Patients were allowed to have had prior anti-PD-1, anti-PD-L1 or anti-CTLA-4 therapy, and 30% to 40% of the dose-escalation patients had been treated with checkpoint inhibitors. A male proportion of around 81% and a mean age of roughly 58 years, ranging from roughly 23 to 79, were recorded for the dose-escalation cohort. Peripheral TCRbeta sequencing aimed to test whether ivuxolimab altered TCR sequence diversity and caused clonal T-cell expansion. Of the 52 patients in dose escalation, about 20 had hepatocellular carcinoma, some 15 had melanoma, 9 had renal cell carcinoma and 9 had head and neck cancer. Intravenous ivuxolimab was administered to patients every 2 weeks at six dose levels: 0.01, 0.1, 0.3, 1.5, 3 and 10 mg/kg. General study outcomes and caveats: At doses of 0.1 to 3.0 mg/kg, clonal expansion of both CD4+ and CD8+ T cells in blood was seen between baseline and week 6. Low levels of normalized T-cell clonal expansion were also seen in some patients who did not respond. In the 0.1-3.0 mg/kg groups, partial responders were among the patients with the lowest normalized peripheral clonal expansion, particularly in CD8+ T cells. On average, CD8+ T cells showed more expanded clones than CD4+ T cells after ivuxolimab. The antigen specificity of the clonally expanded peripheral T cells was not determined.

The germline V gene supplies CDR1 WSHSY and CDR2 SAAADI. V drops 7 bases and J drops 2 bases, leaving 11 bases in between. The CDR3 runs 13 amino acids, cysteine and phenylalanine included. The DNA shown is the 39-base CDR3, in frame from base 1. Genomic DNA was extracted from sorted cells for sequencing of the TCRbeta CDR3 region. TCRbeta CDR3 regions were sequenced using the immunoSEQ Assay. The clones in this table, taken by TCRdb from immuneACCESS, are in-frame only. Not every clone is retained; where verified, under half of the shortfall comes from an unresolved V gene, and the cause of the rest is unknown. Present in this sample are 74,000 or so clones, around 92% of which were seen just once. The ten largest clones add up to 9% to 10% of the sample. Patients with autoimmune disease history or receiving systemic immunosuppression were excluded from the trial. Peripheral blood for TCR sequencing was collected from all dose cohorts at baseline, on cycle 4 day 1, and on cycle 7 day 1. Samples came from an open-label, multicenter, first-in-human phase I dose-escalation trial of ivuxolimab. Adults with locally advanced or metastatic melanoma, renal cell, hepatocellular, or head and neck squamous cell carcinoma were enrolled in the trial. Before TCR sequencing, CD4+ T cells and CD8+ T cells from peripheral blood were sorted into separate populations.

About this clone: Its antigen is unknown. One base away there is no much larger clone; base qualities are not given.

The chain joins TRBV10-2 to TRBJ1-1, with no confidently assigned D gene. The sample was CD4+ or CD8+ T cells sorted from blood, taken in a trial of the OX40 agonist ivuxolimab. This TCR came from an adult with an advanced solid tumor such as melanoma, head and neck, liver or kidney cancer. The CDR3 loop reads CASNTQPNTEAFF. The sequence in DNA is TGCGCCAGCAACACACAGCCCAACACTGAAGCTTTCTTT.